This T cell receptor (beta chain) derives from a study of blood T cells in healthy people across ages. Study findings and constraints: Diversity figures derived from one million T cells were judged to underestimate the true value.

In the case of this clonotype: What it binds is unknown.

The CDR3 consists of 14 residues. Losses at the gene ends were 9 bases for V and 8 bases for J; bases not matched to a gene: 13. The germline CDR1 and CDR2 sequences are LNHDA and SQIVND (reference sequence). Staff drew 9 to 10 milliliters of peripheral blood from each donor. The second PCR ran roughly 7 to 11 cycles with a sample-barcoded 5' primer and J-beta primers. TCRdb re-called the 5' RACE reads through MiXCR, storing one row per CDR3 protein. The table lists over 1,500,000 distinct CDR3 sequences, around half of them singletons. The specimen sequenced was blood. The chain has TRBV19 and TRBJ2-1, with TRBD1 matching 7 bases. This receptor was identified in a middle-aged woman in good health. The DNA of the CDR3 is TGTGCCAGCCTAGAGGAAGGGGGCGGGTATGAGCAGTTCTTC. Translating gives CASLEEGGGYEQFF.